The 8 T cell receptor beta chains in this list originate from one sample, sequenced in a study of T-cell reconstitution after alpha-beta-depleted transplantation in children (dated by TCRdb to the mid-2010s). The library came from PCR. The data were produced on an Illumina HiSeq 2500. Molecular barcoding was employed in the preparation of TCR libraries, with unique molecular identifiers being used to normalize TCRbeta repertoire quantification. The raw public data were reprocessed by TCRdb itself: fastp quality trimming at Q25, MiXCR clonotype calling, in-frame beta chains only. All rows with the same CDR3 protein become a single entry with the most common DNA and genes. The sample data list some 340,000 distinct CDR3 sequences, and approximately 10% of these were observed just once. The ten largest clones add up to approximately 2.3% of the sample. Material: PBMCs from the stem cell graft donor, obtained from the stem cell graft. Receptor source: a human donor who donated a stem cell graft to a child with acute lymphoblastic leukemia.

In its sample, this clonotype was seen a few times. This rearrangement joins TRBV30 to TRBJ2-7, with TRBD1 as a possible D gene (6 bases). V dropped 0 bases and J dropped 6 bases, with 12 bases sitting between them. Germline values: CDR1 GTSNPN, CDR2 SVGIG (reference sequence). The CDR3 is 13 residues long. The CDR3 is CAWSVRGHFEQYF. CDR3 nucleotide sequence: TGTGCCTGGAGTGTAAGGGGACATTTCGAGCAGTACTTC.

This clonotype was found a few times. This chain connects TRBV18 to TRBJ1-1; D remains unclear. V gave up 1 base and J gave up 4 bases, with 10 bases separating them. This CDR3 spans 14 amino acids. Germline assignment: CDR1 KGHSH and CDR2 LQKENI. The CDR3 region is CASSPQDYSTEAFF. As DNA, the CDR3 is TGTGCCAGCTCACCACAGGATTATAGCACTGAAGCTTTCTTT.

Ten or more counts support this clonotype. This chain links TRBV7-8 with TRBJ2-7; D possibly corresponds to TRBD1 (5 bases). The V and J ends lost 5 bases and 0 bases respectively, with 20 bases between them. Germline assignment: CDR1 SGHVS and CDR2 FQNEAQ. CDR3 length: 17 residues. The CDR3 nucleotides are TGTGCCAGCAGCCCCTTTAGGGCAGGGTTTAGCTCCTACGAGCAGTACTTC. Residues: CASSPFRAGFSSYEQYF.

This clonotype was recorded a few times. The chain carries TRBV2 and TRBJ1-5, with D perhaps matching TRBD1 (6 bases). In germline, CDR1 is SNHLY, CDR2 FYNNEI. Trimming took 4 bases from V and 5 from J, leaving 15 bases between them. There are 15 residues in the CDR3. The CDR3 nucleotides are TGTGCCAGCAGTGGGGGAGAGGGGGGGTATCAGCCCCAGCATTTT. It encodes CASSGGEGGYQPQHF.

There are many counts of this clonotype. CDR3 protein: CASSSGQVYEQYF. CDR3 bases: TGTGCCAGCAGTTCCGGACAGGTGTACGAGCAGTACTTC. V gene TRBV28 combines with J gene TRBJ2-7; 7 bases align to TRBD1. Germline values: CDR1 MDHEN, CDR2 SYDVKM. CDR3 length equals 13 residues. With 4 bases clipped from V and 4 bases from J, the junction kept 4 bases outside the gene matches.

The genes are TRBV10-3 and TRBJ2-7; maybe TRBD2 (6 bases). Per the germline V gene, CDR1 is ENHRY and CDR2 is SYGVKD. V was trimmed by 7 bases and J by 9 bases, leaving 22 bases between them. The CDR3 runs 14 residues. The CDR3 reads CAITEDWRASGQYF. The DNA of the CDR3 is TGTGCCATCACCGAGGATTGGAGGGCCTCCGGGCAGTACTTC.

There are a few counts of this clonotype. This chain connects TRBV11-2 to TRBJ2-1; weak D call: TRBD2 (5 bases). CDR3 length: 13 amino acids. V lost 5 bases, J lost 4 bases, and 9 bases lay in between. CDR1 is SGHAT and CDR2 is FQNNGV in the germline V gene. The CDR3 reads CASSPQRYNEQFF. In nucleotides, the CDR3 is TGTGCCAGCAGCCCCCAGCGGTACAATGAGCAGTTCTTC.

This clonotype was counted at least ten times. The V call is TRBV7-9, the J call TRBJ2-5, with TRBD2 matching over 11 bases. Trimming took 5 bases from V and 3 from J; bases not matched to a gene: 2. In germline, CDR1 is SEHNR, CDR2 FQNEAQ (reference sequence). The CDR3 consists of 14 residues. CDR3 region: CASSMGLAEETQYF. CDR3 in DNA: TGTGCCAGCAGCATGGGACTAGCGGAAGAGACCCAGTACTTC. The full variable domain, in which reference TRBV7-9 and TRBJ2-5 provide the parts outside the CDR3, is DTGVSQNPRHKITKRGQNVTFRCDPISEHNRLYWYRQTLGQGPEFLTYFQNEAQLEKSRLLSDRFSAERPKGSFSTLEIQRTEQGDSAMYLCASSMGLAEETQYFGPGTRLLVL.